These 15 T cell receptor beta chains were all obtained from the same sample, sequenced in a study of CD8+ T cells in alopecia areata. Regarding treatment: oral pan-JAK inhibitor, 5-10 mg twice daily. Following extraction, RNA underwent reverse transcription to cDNA, which served as the sequencing template. The data were produced by immunoSEQ multiplex PCR, yet TCRdb's version contains in-frame clones alone and is incomplete. This sample has about 160,000 clones, with about three fifths found just once. The sequencing here drew on CD4+ T cells sorted from blood, taken at week 4, from a patient treated with tofacitinib. The receptor source for this set is a human donor with alopecia areata.

This clone was counted between two and nine times. The chain uses TRBV7-2 and TRBJ2-1, with TRBD1 identical over 8 bases. The CDR3 has 15 amino acids. The V segment lost 4 bases and the J segment 2 bases; nucleotides outside the gene matches: 4. Germline V gives CDR1 SGHTA, CDR2 FQGNSA. CDR3: CASSSGGNTYNEQFF. CDR3 bases: TGTGCCAGCAGCTCAGGGGGCAACACCTACAATGAGCAGTTCTTC.

The table lists this clone with many counts. This chain links TRBV5-1 with TRBJ1-1; D gene ambiguous. The CDR3 consists of 11 residues. V shed 5 bases and J shed 1 base, with 3 bases lying between them. Per germline, CDR1 SGHRS and CDR2 YFSETQ. CDR3 residues: CASRRNTEAFF. CDR3 DNA: TGCGCCAGCAGACGGAACACTGAAGCTTTCTTT.

This clone was seen a handful of times. The V call is TRBV6-6, the J call TRBJ2-4; D is perhaps TRBD2 (6 bases). V was shortened by 7 bases and J by 7 bases, with 8 bases between the two germline ends. CDR1 is MNHNY and CDR2 is SVGAGI in the germline V gene (reference sequence). CDR3 length: 11 residues. The CDR3 spells CASTRGNIQYF. CDR3 sequence (DNA): TGTGCCAGCACCCGGGGGAACATTCAGTACTTC.

The V and J genes are TRBV29-1 and TRBJ1-5; the D gene is possibly TRBD1 (5 bases). Germline CDR1 is SQVTM and CDR2 is ANQGSEA. The CDR3 is 13 amino acids. Trimming cost V 6 bases and J 0 bases, with 9 bases left between them. Written as DNA, the CDR3 is TGCAGCGTACTGACAGTTAGCAATCAGCCCCAGCATTTT. Translation: CSVLTVSNQPQHF.

This chain uses TRBV2 with TRBJ1-5; D gene unclear. Germline V lookup: CDR1 SNHLY, CDR2 FYNNEI. V was clipped by 1 base and J by 7 bases, with 11 bases between them. The CDR3 totals 14 residues. CDR3 protein: CASSEGGFWQPQHF. The CDR3 nucleotides are TGTGCCAGCAGTGAAGGGGGATTTTGGCAGCCCCAGCATTTT.

J is TRBJ1-1 and V is TRBV4-3, with D unresolved. Trimming cost V 4 bases and J 8 bases, with 8 bases left between them. The CDR3 sequence is 11 residues long. Germline assignment: CDR1 LGHNA and CDR2 YSLEER. CDR3 in DNA: TGCGCCAGCAGCCCAGCGACCGAAGCTTTCTTT. As protein: CASSPATEAFF.

This clone was detected only a few times. The rearrangement joins TRBV6-1 to TRBJ1-1; no reliable D call. With 4 bases removed from V and 0 bases from J, the gap between germline ends came to 6 bases. CDR1 MNHNS and CDR2 SASEGT come from the germline V gene. The CDR3 has 13 amino acids. The CDR3 spells CASSGHVNTEAFF. The CDR3 bases are TGTGCCAGCAGTGGACACGTGAACACTGAAGCTTTCTTT.

The chain uses TRBV30 and TRBJ1-6; D remains unclear. The germline V gene encodes CDR1 GTSNPN and CDR2 SVGIG (reference sequence). V shed 4 bases and J shed 7 bases, with 11 bases lying between them. This CDR3 region has 13 residues. The DNA for the CDR3 is TGTGCCTGGAAACCCGCGGCAAATTCACCCCTCCACTTT. This codes for CAWKPAANSPLHF.

The rearrangement joins TRBV30 to TRBJ1-5, with D unclear. Germline lookup yields CDR1 GTSNPN and CDR2 SVGIG (reference sequence). This CDR3 region has 15 residues. The V gene lost 0 bases and the J gene lost 2 bases, with 11 bases spanning the gap. The CDR3 DNA sequence: TGTGCCTGGAGTGTAGACTCCGGCGGCAATCAGCCCCAGCATTTT. Its translation: CAWSVDSGGNQPQHF.

J is TRBJ2-5 and V is TRBV5-1; the match to TRBD2 covers 7 bases. The junction had 4 bases not matched to a gene; V was cut back by 5 bases and J by 3 bases. There are 13 residues in the CDR3. Germline V gene data show CDR1 as SGHRS and CDR2 as YFSETQ. CDR3 DNA: TGCGCCAGCAGGGGGACTACAAAAGAGACCCAGTACTTC. Encoded protein: CASRGTTKETQYF.

This chain joins TRBV4-2 and TRBJ1-3; D not certain. Trimming removed 3 bases at V and 0 bases at J, with 12 bases between. Germline V gene sequence: CDR1 LGHNA, CDR2 YNFKEQ. The CDR3 consists of 16 residues. CDR3 sequence: CASSQGSSSSGNTIYF. In nucleotides, the CDR3 is TGTGCCAGCAGCCAGGGCAGTTCTAGCTCTGGAAACACCATATATTTT.

This clone was detected only a few times. This chain links TRBV7-3 with TRBJ1-6; D remains unclear. Trimming took 6 bases from V and 1 from J, leaving 7 bases between them. The CDR3 totals 14 residues. Germline CDR1 SGHTA, CDR2 FQGTGA. The CDR3 region has the DNA TGTGCCAGCAGGGGAGAATCCTATAATTCACCCCTCCACTTT. This codes for CASRGESYNSPLHF.

This chain uses TRBV4-1 with TRBJ1-1; D unclear. The CDR3 length is 15 residues. Trimming left V 2 bases short and J 0 bases short, with 10 bases between. Germline values: CDR1 MGHRA, CDR2 YSYEKL. The CDR3 is CASSQLDGMNTEAFF. DNA for the CDR3: TGCGCCAGCAGCCAACTTGACGGAATGAACACTGAAGCTTTCTTT.

V and J are TRBV6-5 and TRBJ2-1; D is perhaps TRBD2 (6 bases). Trimming pared 5 bases from V and 10 bases from J, leaving 15 bases between. The CDR3 loop spans 13 amino acids. Germline CDR1 MNHEY, CDR2 SVGAGI. CDR3 DNA sequence: TGTGCCAGCAGTCTTCACCGGGACTCCGAGCAGTTCTTC. Its translation: CASSLHRDSEQFF.

V usage is TRBV30 and J usage is TRBJ1-2; D is uncertain. Germline V gene data show CDR1 as GTSNPN and CDR2 as SVGIG (reference sequence). V was trimmed by 5 bases and J by 4 bases, leaving 11 bases between them. The CDR3 has 12 residues. CDR3 sequence reads: CAWQHTPYGYTF. The CDR3 DNA sequence: TGTGCCTGGCAACATACCCCCTATGGCTACACCTTC.